Below are 21 T cell receptor beta chains sequenced from a single sample in a study of neoadjuvant anti-PD-1 for oral cavity cancer. Sequenced by immunoSEQ multiplex PCR; TCRdb stores in-frame clones only, minus some. The profile shows about 15,000 clones, 60% to 75% of them singletons. This sample comprised PBMCs, obtained before nivolumab (anti-PD-1) treatment. These receptors were obtained from a person between 35 and 79 years old with oral cavity squamous cell carcinoma.

This clone has more than one count but fewer than ten. V usage is TRBV28 and J usage is TRBJ1-3; D not certain. The CDR3 has 13 residues. CDR1 is MDHEN and CDR2 is SYDVKM in the germline V gene. V lost 7 bases, J lost 1 base, and 8 bases lay in between. CDR3 loop: CASIAASGNTIYF. The CDR3 DNA reads as TGTGCCAGCATCGCGGCTTCTGGAAACACCATATATTTT.

V usage is TRBV6-1 and J usage is TRBJ1-5, with TRBD1 matching over 8 bases. The CDR3 is 15 amino acids. The V gene's germline CDR1 is MNHNS and CDR2 SASEGT. The V and J ends lost 5 bases and 11 bases, in that order; junction bases with no gene match: 14. This CDR3 reads CASSLTGADGRSQHF. The DNA of the CDR3 is TGTGCCAGCAGTTTGACAGGGGCCGACGGGCGGTCCCAGCATTTT.

The V call is TRBV4-2, the J call TRBJ2-2; possibly TRBD1 for D (6 bases). This CDR3 is 13 amino acids long. Germline loops: CDR1 LGHNA, CDR2 YNFKEQ. V shed 3 bases and J shed 4 bases, with 6 bases lying between them. The CDR3 nucleotides are TGTGCCAGCAGCCACAGGGGCACCGGGGAGCTGTTTTTT. It codes for CASSHRGTGELFF.

There are a few counts of this clone. The genes are TRBV6-5 and TRBJ1-5; TRBD1 matches at 9 bases. The CDR3 sequence is 14 residues long. Per the germline V gene, CDR1 is MNHEY and CDR2 is SVGAGI. The ends lost 6 bases at V and 6 bases at J; junction bases unmatched: 6. DNA of the CDR3: TGTGCCAGCAGACCGGGACAGGGTGGTCAGCCCCAGCATTTT. This encodes CASRPGQGGQPQHF.

The rearrangement joins TRBV28 to TRBJ2-4, with 7 bases aligning to TRBD2. There are 15 residues in the CDR3. V was pared by 2 bases and J by 6 bases, with 7 bases of the junction left unmatched. Germline V gene lookup returns CDR1 MDHEN and CDR2 SYDVKM. In nucleotides, the CDR3 is TGTGCCAGCAGTTTAGATGGGAGGGCCGCAAACATTCAGTACTTC. Its protein product is CASSLDGRAANIQYF.

This chain joins TRBV9 and TRBJ1-6, with a tentative D call TRBD1 (5 bases). Deletions cut 5 bases from V and 5 bases from J, with 14 bases between. The CDR3 runs to 15 residues. Germline CDR1 SGDLS, CDR2 YYNGEE. The CDR3 nucleotides read TGTGCCAGCAGGGCGGGGGGACGGAATAATTCACCCCTCCACTTT. Its protein product is CASRAGGRNNSPLHF.

The chain employs TRBV7-9 and TRBJ1-2; D unclear. Trimming cost V 1 base and J 1 base, with 7 bases left between them. Germline V CDR1 and CDR2: SEHNR, FQNEAQ (reference sequence). The CDR3 has 14 amino acids. The CDR3 nucleotides are TGTGCCAGCAGCTTAGACGCCAATAACTATGGCTACACCTTC. Amino acid sequence: CASSLDANNYGYTF. Full variable domain (missing parts from reference TRBV7-9 and TRBJ1-2): DTGVSQNPRHKITKRGQNVTFRCDPISEHNRLYWYRQTLGQGPEFLTYFQNEAQLEKSRLLSDRFSAERPKGSFSTLEIQRTEQGDSAMYLCASSLDANNYGYTFGSGTRLTVV.

This chain uses TRBV5-1 with TRBJ2-5; D not certain. Germline V gene data show CDR1 as SGHRS and CDR2 as YFSETQ. The CDR3 consists of 13 residues. The V end was cut by 2 bases, the J end by 3 bases, with 8 bases between. CDR3 sequence reads: CASSFHPKETQYF. As DNA, the CDR3 is TGCGCCAGCAGCTTTCATCCGAAAGAGACCCAGTACTTC.

In DNA form, the CDR3 reads TGTGCCAGCAGCGTCGCAACCGGGACAGCCACAGATACGCAGTATTTT. Amino acid sequence: CASSVATGTATDTQYF. The V and J genes are TRBV5-6 and TRBJ2-3; 7 bases align to TRBD1. Germline V gene data show CDR1 as SGHDT and CDR2 as YYEEEE. The ends lost 4 bases at V and 2 bases at J; junction bases unmatched: 10. This CDR3 region has 16 residues.

This rearrangement joins TRBV20-1 to TRBJ2-3; D unclear. The length of the CDR3 is 11 residues. The germline V gene has CDR1 DFQATT and CDR2 SNEGSKA (reference sequence). The V end was cut by 5 bases, the J end by 5 bases, with 8 bases between. In DNA form, the CDR3 reads TGCAGTGCTTCTGCCGGAGATACGCAGTATTTT. Translated, it gives CSASAGDTQYF.

V gene TRBV6-5 combines with J gene TRBJ2-7; TRBD1 agrees at 7 bases. The V segment lost 1 base and the J segment 3 bases; nucleotides outside the gene matches: 3. Germline V gives CDR1 MNHEY, CDR2 SVGAGI. The CDR3 is 14 amino acids. The CDR3 DNA follows: TGTGCCAGCAGTTACTTAGGGGGCAACTACGAGCAGTACTTC. Translating gives CASSYLGGNYEQYF.

This chain uses TRBV6-1 with TRBJ1-5; 9 positions match TRBD1. The CDR3 has 16 amino acids. V lost 4 bases to trimming and J lost 2 bases; unmatched junction nucleotides: 6. CDR1 is MNHNS and CDR2 is SASEGT in the germline V gene. CDR3 loop: CASSGGGTGRNQPQHF. In nucleotides, the CDR3 is TGTGCCAGCAGTGGGGGGGGGACAGGGCGCAATCAGCCCCAGCATTTT.

The DNA of the CDR3 is TGTGCCAGTAGTCCCCGGCTAGCGGGACCCGCCTACAATGAGCAGTTCTTC. It translates to CASSPRLAGPAYNEQFF. The V gene is TRBV19, the J gene TRBJ2-1, with 9 bases lining up with TRBD2. In germline, CDR1 is LNHDA, CDR2 SQIVND (reference sequence). The length of the CDR3 is 17 residues. Trimming removed 5 bases from V and 2 bases from J; junction bases left unmatched: 10.

This clone has only one observation. V gene TRBV29-1 combines with J gene TRBJ2-1; D possibly corresponds to TRBD2 (5 bases). CDR1 SQVTM and CDR2 ANQGSEA come from the germline V gene. The germline V and J ends were trimmed by 2 bases and 7 bases, with 24 bases remaining between them. The CDR3 runs 17 residues. The CDR3 DNA reads TGCAGCGTTGAATTTTTTAGTCGCGGGTTAAAACTTAATGAGCAGTTCTTC. Its protein is CSVEFFSRGLKLNEQFF.

This clone was observed a handful of times. The V call is TRBV19, the J call TRBJ1-2; D gene uncertain. Germline-derived CDR1 and CDR2 are LNHDA and SQIVND (reference sequence). The CDR3 has 12 residues. Trimming removed 5 bases at V and 0 bases at J, with 4 bases between. The CDR3 DNA sequence: TGTGCCAGTAGTCGGGCTAACTATGGCTACACCTTC. Translated, it gives CASSRANYGYTF. Supplemented by reference TRBV19 and TRBJ1-2, the full variable domain reads DGGITQSPKYLFRKEGQNVTLSCEQNLNHDAMYWYRQDPGQGLRLIYYSQIVNDFQKGDIAEGYSVSREKKESFPLTVTSAQKNPTAFYLCASSRANYGYTFGSGTRLTVV.

The CDR3 reads CASSLEAGMSSYNEQFF. CDR3 in DNA: TGCGCCAGCAGCTTGGAAGCGGGAATGAGCTCCTACAATGAGCAGTTCTTC. This chain connects TRBV5-1 to TRBJ2-1; 7 bases match TRBD2. Germline CDR1 reads SGHRS; CDR2 reads YFSETQ. The CDR3 is 17 amino acids. V dropped 0 bases and J dropped 0; count of bases not matched to a gene: 6. Full variable domain (remainder filled in from reference TRBV5-1 and TRBJ2-1): KAGVTQTPRYLIKTRGQQVTLSCSPISGHRSVSWYQQTPGQGLQFLFEYFSETQRNKGNFPGRFSGRQFSNSRSEMNVSTLELGDSALYLCASSLEAGMSSYNEQFFGPGTRLTVL.

The V gene is TRBV2, the J gene TRBJ2-3; 8 bases are a match to TRBD2. CDR1 SNHLY and CDR2 FYNNEI come from the germline V gene. The CDR3 runs 14 residues. Trimming cost V 10 bases and J 5 bases; bases outside gene matches: 11. The CDR3, as DNA: TGTGCCACCTCCGGGGGGGCGGGGAGAGATACGCAGTATTTT. It yields the protein CATSGGAGRDTQYF.

The gene calls are TRBV18 and TRBJ1-1, with D possibly TRBD1 on 5 matching bases. Per the germline V gene, CDR1 is KGHSH and CDR2 is LQKENI. The CDR3 is 13 amino acids. V lost 3 bases, J lost 1 base, and 6 bases lay in between. DNA for the CDR3: TGTGCCAGCTCACCGGGGGAGAACACTGAAGCTTTCTTT. Protein: CASSPGENTEAFF. Combining the CDR3 with reference TRBV18 and TRBJ1-1 gives the whole variable domain NAGVMQNPRHLVRRRGQEARLRCSPMKGHSHVYWYRQLPEEGLKFMVYLQKENIIDESGMPKERFSAEFPKEGPSILRIQQVVRGDSAAYFCASSPGENTEAFFGQGTRLTVV.

V gene TRBV5-6 combines with J gene TRBJ2-1; D is unresolved. V was pared by 4 bases and J by 3 bases, with 17 bases between. The CDR3 totals 16 residues. Germline-derived CDR1 and CDR2 are SGHDT and YYEEEE. The CDR3 DNA sequence: TGTGCCAGCAGCCCCGCCGGTAAACAATTCTACAATGAGCAGTTCTTC. Its translation is CASSPAGKQFYNEQFF.

The chain joins TRBV18 to TRBJ2-1; D gene unclear. This CDR3 has 15 residues. Germline V gene sequence: CDR1 KGHSH, CDR2 LQKENI. The ends were cut back, 3 bases at V and 0 bases at J, with 9 bases in the middle. CDR3 amino acids: CASSPLQRSYNEQFF. The CDR3 bases are TGTGCCAGCTCACCCTTACAACGCTCCTACAATGAGCAGTTCTTC.

The V and J genes are TRBV5-4 and TRBJ1-2; 8 bases line up with TRBD1. This CDR3 contains 14 residues. Germline V gene sequence: CDR1 SGHNT, CDR2 YYREEE (reference sequence). The V gene end was trimmed by 4 bases and the J gene end by 4 bases; junction bases not matched to a gene: 6. DNA for the CDR3: TGTGCCAGCAGCCGGACAGGGATGGGCTATGGCTACACCTTC. This encodes CASSRTGMGYGYTF.